A selection of T cell receptor beta chains follows, all from one sample in a study of blood T cell repertoires in COVID-19. Assay used: immunoSEQ multiplex PCR; TCRdb lists only in-frame clones, some missing. The table includes about 130,000 clones, 70% to 90% detected once. The sample comprised peripheral blood. The receptors were sampled from a man between 65 and 79 years old with active COVID-19. Each CDR3 is given with its conserved first and last residue. Fields, in order: D gene, J gene, V gene, clone size, CDR3 DNA, CDR3 protein. A D gene is named only where the DNA matches it firmly. The size of a clone is reported for some rows only, either as once, few or many, or as a class for expanded clones.

>NA|TRBJ2-2|TRBV9|NA
TGTGCCAGCAGCGTAGTTGAGGGAGTTGGCGGGGAGCTGTTTTTT
CASSVVEGVGGELFF
>NA|TRBJ1-2|TRBV27|NA
TGTGCCAGCAGTTTCCACCCGCCGAGGGACTATGGCTACACCTTC
CASSFHPPRDYGYTF
>TRBD2|TRBJ2-7|TRBV27|NA
TGTGCCAGCAGTGGACTAGCGGGATCCTACGAGCAGTACTTC
CASSGLAGSYEQYF
>NA|TRBJ2-7|TRBV5-1|NA
TGCGCCAGCAGCTCTCCGGACCCTGGGGGCACCTACGAGCAGTACTTC
CASSSPDPGGTYEQYF
>TRBD1|TRBJ2-7|TRBV28|NA
TGTGCCAGCAGCCAGGGGGCCGAGCAGTACTTC
CASSQGAEQYF
>TRBD2|TRBJ2-1|TRBV27|NA
TGTGCCAGCAGTTCCGGCGTTCGGACTAGCGGGAGATGGAATGAGCAGTTCTTC
CASSSGVRTSGRWNEQFF
>NA|TRBJ2-3|TRBV4-2|NA
TGTGCCAGCAGCCAAGCTACAGATACGCAGTATTTT
CASSQATDTQYF
>TRBD2|TRBJ2-3|TRBV25-1|NA
TGTGCCAGCAGTGAAGGGACTAGCGGGAGGTCAGATACGCAGTATTTT
CASSEGTSGRSDTQYF
>TRBD2|TRBJ2-2|TRBV10-3|NA
TGTGCCATCAGTAAGACTAGCGGGAGAGGCGCCGGGGAGCTGTTTTTT
CAISKTSGRGAGELFF
>NA|TRBJ2-6|TRBV11-2|NA
TGTGCCAGCAGCATATACAGGGTATCCGGGGCCAACGTCCTGACTTTC
CASSIYRVSGANVLTF
>NA|TRBJ2-1|TRBV11-2|NA
TGTGCCAGCAGCCCCGCCCCAGGCTCCTACAATGAGCAGTTCTTC
CASSPAPGSYNEQFF
>NA|TRBJ1-1|TRBV28|once
TGTGCCAGCACCGCGAGGCGAAACACTGAAGCTTTCTTT
CASTARRNTEAFF
>TRBD1|TRBJ2-7|TRBV28|NA
TGTGCCAGCAGCCGGACAGGGTGGCAGTACTTC
CASSRTGWQYF
>NA|TRBJ2-1|TRBV9|NA
TGTGCCAGCAGCGTAGTGGCGGGCATGGGTGAGCAGTTCTTC
CASSVVAGMGEQFF
>NA|TRBJ1-1|TRBV28|NA
TGTGCCAGCAGTCGCGGGTTGAACACTGAAGCTTTCTTT
CASSRGLNTEAFF
>TRBD2|TRBJ2-1|TRBV7-9|NA
TGTGCCAGCAGCCCTAGCGGGAGCTCCTACAATGAGCAGTTCTTC
CASSPSGSSYNEQFF
>NA|TRBJ2-2|TRBV5-1|NA
TGCGCCAGCACAGATCGGAGTCGACGGGAGCTGTTTTTT
CASTDRSRRELFF
>NA|TRBJ2-7|TRBV28|NA
TGTGCCAGCAGTTTATTTTTGGGCGACGAGCAGTACTTC
CASSLFLGDEQYF
>NA|TRBJ2-3|TRBV28|NA
TGTGCCAGCAGTTCGTCAGGGGGGCGCGCGACAGATACGCAGTATTTT
CASSSSGGRATDTQYF
>NA|TRBJ1-1|TRBV18|NA
TGTGCCAGCTCACCCCTTCTAGTTTCGGGGATGAACACTGAAGCTTTCTTT
CASSPLLVSGMNTEAFF
>TRBD1|TRBJ2-2|TRBV9|once
TGTGCCAGCAGCGCCGACAGGGGGGGCACCGGGGAGCTGTTTTTT
CASSADRGGTGELFF
>NA|TRBJ2-7|TRBV30|NA
TGTGCCTGGAGTGTACAAGCGGCTCTCCTCTCTGGGCAGTACTTC
CAWSVQAALLSGQYF
>TRBD2|TRBJ2-1|TRBV3-1/TRBV3-2|NA
TGTGCCAGCAGTAAGGCGGGAGGACCCAATGAGCAGTTCTTC
CASSKAGGPNEQFF
>TRBD1|TRBJ2-1|TRBV19|NA
TGTGCCAGTAGTCCGAGACAGGGGACCACCTACAATGAGCAGTTCTTC
CASSPRQGTTYNEQFF
>NA|TRBJ1-2|TRBV28|NA
TGTGCCAGCAGTTTAGGGGCTCTCGTGGGCTACACCTTC
CASSLGALVGYTF
>TRBD1|TRBJ1-1|TRBV2|few
TGTGCCAGCAGCCTGACAGGGGAGAGCACTGAAGCTTTCTTT
CASSLTGESTEAFF
>NA|TRBJ1-1|TRBV9|NA
TGTGCCAGCAGCGTAACAGCTACGAACACTGAAGCTTTCTTT
CASSVTATNTEAFF
>TRBD2|TRBJ2-1|TRBV5-1|NA
TGCGCCAGCAGCTTGGACCCCCCGGGACTAGCGGGATACAATGAGCAGTTCTTC
CASSLDPPGLAGYNEQFF
>NA|TRBJ2-3|TRBV7-9|once
TGTGCCAGCAGACAGAGCACAGATACGCAGTATTTT
CASRQSTDTQYF
>NA|TRBJ1-1|TRBV10-3|NA
TGTGCCATCAGAAGTTTCGACTCTATGCATGCTTTCTTT
CAIRSFDSMHAFF
>TRBD2|TRBJ2-7|TRBV27|once
TGTGCCAGCAGTTTTACTGTGACTAGCGGGAGGACCAGAACCTACGAGCAGTACTTC
CASSFTVTSGRTRTYEQYF